This T cell receptor (beta chain) was identified in a study of blood T cell repertoires in COVID-19. In the study overall: Spain, Italy and the United States supplied samples that represented acute and convalescent COVID-19. PBMCs, B-cell-depleted T cells, or T cells were the source of the cDNA or gDNA that made up the material.

Seattle cases were enrolled at active infection and followed longitudinally. V lost 4 bases, J lost 5 bases, and 4 bases stayed unmatched. The CDR3 loop spans 13 amino acids. The V gene's germline CDR1 is GTSNPN and CDR2 SVGIG (reference sequence). Per the authors' pipeline: Estimates of nucleated cell counts were drawn from the amplification of reference gene primers. TCRdb's table, derived via immunoSEQ multiplex PCR, lists solely in-frame clones and lacks some. That table supplies the V and J calls and clone size; D and trimming were determined from the DNA. Of 150,000 to 250,000 clones listed, roughly three quarters are singletons.

The chain has TRBV30 and TRBJ1-5; 8 bases map to TRBD1. Sequenced input: peripheral blood. The receptor comes from a woman aged 40 to 50 with COVID-19, enrolled during active disease. This CDR3 reads CAWTGGGDQPQHF. The CDR3 DNA reads as TGTGCCTGGACAGGGGGCGGTGATCAGCCCCAGCATTTT. The entire variable domain, with the rest obtained from reference TRBV30 and TRBJ1-5, is as follows: SQTIHQWPATLVQPVGSPLSLECTVEGTSNPNLYWYRQAAGRGLQLLFYSVGIGQISSEVPQNLSASRPQDRQFILSSKKLLLSDSGFYLCAWTGGGDQPQHFGDGTRLSIL.